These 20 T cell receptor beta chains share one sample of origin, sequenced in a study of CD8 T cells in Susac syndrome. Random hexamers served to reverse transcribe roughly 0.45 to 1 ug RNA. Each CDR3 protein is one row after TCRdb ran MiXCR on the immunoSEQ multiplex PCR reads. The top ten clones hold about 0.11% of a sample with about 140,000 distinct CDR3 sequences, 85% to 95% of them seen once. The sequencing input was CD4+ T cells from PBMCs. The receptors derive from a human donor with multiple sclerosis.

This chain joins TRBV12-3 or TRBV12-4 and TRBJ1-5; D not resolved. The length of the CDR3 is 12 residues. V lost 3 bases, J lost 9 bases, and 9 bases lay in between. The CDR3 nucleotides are TGTGCCAGCAGTTTGCGAGCCAGGCCCCAGCATTTT. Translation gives CASSLRARPQHF.

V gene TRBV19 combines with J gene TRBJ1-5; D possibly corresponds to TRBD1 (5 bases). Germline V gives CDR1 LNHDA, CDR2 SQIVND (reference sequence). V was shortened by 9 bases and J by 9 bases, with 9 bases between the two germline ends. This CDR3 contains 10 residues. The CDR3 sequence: CARKTGPQHF. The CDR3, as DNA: TGTGCCAGGAAAACAGGGCCCCAGCATTTT. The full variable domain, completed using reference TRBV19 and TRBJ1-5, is DGGITQSPKYLFRKEGQNVTLSCEQNLNHDAMYWYRQDPGQGLRLIYYSQIVNDFQKGDIAEGYSVSREKKESFPLTVTSAQKNPTAFYLCARKTGPQHFGDGTRLSIL.

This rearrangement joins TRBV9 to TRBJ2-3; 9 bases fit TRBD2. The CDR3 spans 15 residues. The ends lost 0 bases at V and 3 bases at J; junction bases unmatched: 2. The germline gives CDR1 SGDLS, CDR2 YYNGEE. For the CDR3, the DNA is TGTGCCAGCAGCGTAGTAGCGGGAGTTACAGATACGCAGTATTTT. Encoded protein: CASSVVAGVTDTQYF.

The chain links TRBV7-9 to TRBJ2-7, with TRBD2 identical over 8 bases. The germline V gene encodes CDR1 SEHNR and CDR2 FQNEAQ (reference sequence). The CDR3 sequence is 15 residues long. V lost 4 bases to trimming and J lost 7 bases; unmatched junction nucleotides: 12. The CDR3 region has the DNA TGTGCCAGCAGCTATTCCGGGACTAGTTTGTATGAGCAGTACTTC. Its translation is CASSYSGTSLYEQYF.

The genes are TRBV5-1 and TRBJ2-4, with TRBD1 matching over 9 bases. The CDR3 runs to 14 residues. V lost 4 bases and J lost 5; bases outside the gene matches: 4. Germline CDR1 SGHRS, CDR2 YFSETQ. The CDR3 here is CASSPGQGENIQYF. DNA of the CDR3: TGCGCCAGCAGCCCGGGACAGGGTGAAAACATTCAGTACTTC. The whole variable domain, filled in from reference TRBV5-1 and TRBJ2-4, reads KAGVTQTPRYLIKTRGQQVTLSCSPISGHRSVSWYQQTPGQGLQFLFEYFSETQRNKGNFPGRFSGRQFSNSRSEMNVSTLELGDSALYLCASSPGQGENIQYFGAGTRLSVL.

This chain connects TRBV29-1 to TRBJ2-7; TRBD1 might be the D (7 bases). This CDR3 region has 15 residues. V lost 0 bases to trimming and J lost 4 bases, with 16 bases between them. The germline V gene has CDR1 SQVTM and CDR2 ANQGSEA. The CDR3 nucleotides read TGCAGCGTTGAAGAGCCTCGACAGGGAGGATACGAGCAGTACTTC. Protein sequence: CSVEEPRQGGYEQYF.

The CDR3 sequence is CASSYTQDNEQFF. CDR3 DNA: TGTGCCAGCAGCTACACCCAGGACAATGAGCAGTTCTTC. The chain couples TRBV7-8 to TRBJ2-1; D remains ambiguous. With 4 bases removed from V and 5 bases from J, the gap between germline ends came to 9 bases. CDR1 SGHVS and CDR2 FQNEAQ come from the germline V gene. The CDR3 consists of 13 residues. The complete variable domain, with remaining parts taken from reference TRBV7-8 and TRBJ2-1, reads GAGVSQSPRYKVAKRGQDVALRCDPISGHVSLFWYQQALGQGPEFLTYFQNEAQLDKSGLPSDRFFAERPEGSVSTLKIQRTQQEDSAVYLCASSYTQDNEQFFGPGTRLTVL.

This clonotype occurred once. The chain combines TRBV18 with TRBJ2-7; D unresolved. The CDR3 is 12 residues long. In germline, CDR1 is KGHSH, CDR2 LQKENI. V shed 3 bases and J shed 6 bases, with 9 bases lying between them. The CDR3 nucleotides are TGTGCCAGCTCACCCCTTGAATCCGAGCAGTACTTC. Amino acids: CASSPLESEQYF.

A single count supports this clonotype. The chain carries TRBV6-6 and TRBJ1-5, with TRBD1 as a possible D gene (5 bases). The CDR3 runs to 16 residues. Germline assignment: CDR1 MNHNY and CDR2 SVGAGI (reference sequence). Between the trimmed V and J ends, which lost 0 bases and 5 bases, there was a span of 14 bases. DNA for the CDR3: TGTGCCAGCAGTTACTCGTCACAGGTCGGGTATCAGCCCCAGCATTTT. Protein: CASSYSSQVGYQPQHF.

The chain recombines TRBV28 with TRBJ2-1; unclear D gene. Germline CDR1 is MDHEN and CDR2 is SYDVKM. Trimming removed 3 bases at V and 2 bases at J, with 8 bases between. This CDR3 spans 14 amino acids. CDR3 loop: CASSLGSTYNEQFF. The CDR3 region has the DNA TGTGCCAGCAGTTTGGGCAGCACCTACAATGAGCAGTTCTTC.

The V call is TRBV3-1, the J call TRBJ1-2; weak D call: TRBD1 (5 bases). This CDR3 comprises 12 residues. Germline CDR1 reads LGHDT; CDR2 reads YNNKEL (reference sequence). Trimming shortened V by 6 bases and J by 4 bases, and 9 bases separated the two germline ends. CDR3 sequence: CASRRGGYGYTF. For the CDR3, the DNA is TGTGCCAGCAGGCGGGGCGGCTATGGCTACACCTTC.

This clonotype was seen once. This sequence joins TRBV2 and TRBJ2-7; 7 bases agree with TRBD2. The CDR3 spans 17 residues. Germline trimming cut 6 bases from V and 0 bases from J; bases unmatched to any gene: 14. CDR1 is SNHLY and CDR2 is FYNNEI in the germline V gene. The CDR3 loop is CASSAHQWRERSYEQYF. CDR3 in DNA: TGTGCCAGCAGCGCCCACCAGTGGCGGGAGCGCTCCTACGAGCAGTACTTC.

CDR3 in amino acids: CASSLTGPTEAFF. The CDR3 DNA follows: TGTGCCAGCAGCTTAACAGGGCCCACTGAAGCTTTCTTT. V and J are TRBV7-2 and TRBJ1-1; TRBD1 might be the D (6 bases). The germline CDR1 and CDR2 sequences are SGHTA and FQGNSA. The V and J ends lost 2 bases and 4 bases respectively, with 8 bases between them. The CDR3 contains 13 residues.

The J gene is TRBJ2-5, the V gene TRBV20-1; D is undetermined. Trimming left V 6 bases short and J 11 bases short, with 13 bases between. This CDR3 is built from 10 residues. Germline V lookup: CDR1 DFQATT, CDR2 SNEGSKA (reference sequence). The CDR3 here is CSAQPGGQYF. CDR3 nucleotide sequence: TGCAGTGCCCAACCCGGCGGACAGTACTTC.

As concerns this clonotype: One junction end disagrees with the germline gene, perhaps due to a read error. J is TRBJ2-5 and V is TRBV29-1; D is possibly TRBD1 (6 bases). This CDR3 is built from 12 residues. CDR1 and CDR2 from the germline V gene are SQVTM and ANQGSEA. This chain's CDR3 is CSEGHLQEAQYF. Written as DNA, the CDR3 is TGCAGCGAGGGACACCTTCAAGAGGCCCAGTACTTC.

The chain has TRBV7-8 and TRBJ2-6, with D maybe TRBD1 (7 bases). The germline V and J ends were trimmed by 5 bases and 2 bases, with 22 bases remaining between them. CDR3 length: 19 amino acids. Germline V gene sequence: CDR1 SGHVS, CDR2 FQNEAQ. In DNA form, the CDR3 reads TGTGCCAGCAGCCGGGGCGGAGGGGGCTTACGTGCTGGGGCCAACGTCCTGACTTTC. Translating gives CASSRGGGGLRAGANVLTF.

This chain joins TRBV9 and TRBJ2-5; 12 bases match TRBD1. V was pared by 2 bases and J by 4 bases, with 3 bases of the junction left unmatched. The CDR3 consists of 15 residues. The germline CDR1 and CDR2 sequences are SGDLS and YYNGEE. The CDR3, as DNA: TGTGCCAGCAGCGTCGGGACAGGGGGCGGAGAGACCCAGTACTTC. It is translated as CASSVGTGGGETQYF.

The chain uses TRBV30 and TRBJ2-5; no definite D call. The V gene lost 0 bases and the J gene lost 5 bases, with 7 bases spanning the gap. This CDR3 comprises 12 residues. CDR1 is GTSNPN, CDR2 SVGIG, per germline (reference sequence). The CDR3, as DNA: TGTGCCTGGAGTGTCCCCCCGGAGACCCAGTACTTC. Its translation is CAWSVPPETQYF.

CDR3 loop: CASSLGAGAGELFF. Written as DNA, the CDR3 is TGCGCCAGCAGCTTGGGAGCAGGGGCCGGGGAGCTGTTTTTT. The V gene is TRBV5-1, the J gene TRBJ2-2; D is possibly TRBD1 (6 bases). The CDR3 consists of 14 residues. V gave up 0 bases and J gave up 6 bases, with 9 bases separating them. Germline CDR1 and CDR2: SGHRS and YFSETQ. Drawing the rest from reference TRBV5-1 and TRBJ2-2, the complete variable domain is KAGVTQTPRYLIKTRGQQVTLSCSPISGHRSVSWYQQTPGQGLQFLFEYFSETQRNKGNFPGRFSGRQFSNSRSEMNVSTLELGDSALYLCASSLGAGAGELFFGEGSRLTVL.

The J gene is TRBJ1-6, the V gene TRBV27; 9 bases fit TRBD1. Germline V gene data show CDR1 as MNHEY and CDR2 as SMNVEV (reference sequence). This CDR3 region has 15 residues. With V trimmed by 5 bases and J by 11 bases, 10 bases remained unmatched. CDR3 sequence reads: CASSRGDREKAPLHF. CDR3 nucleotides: TGTGCCAGCAGTCGAGGGGACAGGGAAAAGGCACCCCTCCACTTT.